This T cell receptor (beta chain) was sequenced during a study of cytomegalovirus exposure and HLA in healthy donors. Researchers ran the PCR with 60 Vbeta and 13 Jbeta primers. Sequencing was performed with immunoSEQ multiplex PCR; in TCRdb, only in-frame clones are kept and a portion is missing. The repertoire has 150,000 to 200,000 clones, just over 75% of them found once; the top ten carry roughly 1%. CDR3 length: 16 amino acids. With 0 bases clipped from V and 9 bases from J, the junction kept 11 bases outside the gene matches. Germline V gene data show CDR1 as SGDLS and CDR2 as YYNGEE. This chain links TRBV9 with TRBJ2-1; 8 bases align to TRBD2. Sequenced sample: PBMCs. The receptor was isolated from a woman aged 40 to 50 in good health and CMV-seronegative. CDR3 bases: TGTGCCAGCAGCGTAGGAGCGGGAGAACGGGAAAGTGAGCAGTTCTTC. This gives the protein CASSVGAGERESEQFF.